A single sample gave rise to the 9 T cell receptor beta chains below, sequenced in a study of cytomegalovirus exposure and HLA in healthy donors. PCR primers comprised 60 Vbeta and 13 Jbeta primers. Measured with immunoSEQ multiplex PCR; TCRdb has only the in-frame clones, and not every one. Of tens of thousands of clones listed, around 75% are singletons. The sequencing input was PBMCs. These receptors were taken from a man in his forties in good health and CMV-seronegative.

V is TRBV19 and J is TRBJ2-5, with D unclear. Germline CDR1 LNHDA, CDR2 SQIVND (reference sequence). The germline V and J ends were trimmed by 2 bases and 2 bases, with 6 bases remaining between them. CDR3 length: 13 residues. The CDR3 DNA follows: TGTGCCAGTAGTATACAGTCTCAAGAGACCCAGTACTTC. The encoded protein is CASSIQSQETQYF. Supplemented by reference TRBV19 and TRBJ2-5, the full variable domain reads DGGITQSPKYLFRKEGQNVTLSCEQNLNHDAMYWYRQDPGQGLRLIYYSQIVNDFQKGDIAEGYSVSREKKESFPLTVTSAQKNPTAFYLCASSIQSQETQYFGPGTRLLVL.

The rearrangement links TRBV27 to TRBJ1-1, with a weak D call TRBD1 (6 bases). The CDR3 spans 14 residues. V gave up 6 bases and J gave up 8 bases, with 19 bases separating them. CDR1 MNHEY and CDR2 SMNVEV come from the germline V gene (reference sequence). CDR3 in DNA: TGTGCCAGCAGACTGGGGTCCCACACAGGGGAAGCTTTCTTT. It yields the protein CASRLGSHTGEAFF.

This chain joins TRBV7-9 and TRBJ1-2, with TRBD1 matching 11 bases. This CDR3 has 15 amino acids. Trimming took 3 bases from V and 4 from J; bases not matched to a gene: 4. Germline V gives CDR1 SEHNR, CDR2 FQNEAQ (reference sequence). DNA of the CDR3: TGTGCCAGCAGCTTTGGGACAGGGGGGATCTATGGCTACACCTTC. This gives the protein CASSFGTGGIYGYTF.

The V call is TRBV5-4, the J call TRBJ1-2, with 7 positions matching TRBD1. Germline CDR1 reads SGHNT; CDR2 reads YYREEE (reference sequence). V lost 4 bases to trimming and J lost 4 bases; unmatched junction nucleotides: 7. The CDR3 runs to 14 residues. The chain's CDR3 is CASSVPGQLYGYTF. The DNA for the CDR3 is TGTGCCAGCAGCGTACCGGGACAGCTCTATGGCTACACCTTC.

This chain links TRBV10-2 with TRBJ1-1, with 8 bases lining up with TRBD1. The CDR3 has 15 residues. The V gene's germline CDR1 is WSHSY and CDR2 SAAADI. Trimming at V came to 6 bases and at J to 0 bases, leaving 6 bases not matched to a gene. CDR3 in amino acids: CASRDRGGLNTEAFF. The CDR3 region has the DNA TGCGCCAGCAGAGACAGGGGAGGCTTGAACACTGAAGCTTTCTTT.

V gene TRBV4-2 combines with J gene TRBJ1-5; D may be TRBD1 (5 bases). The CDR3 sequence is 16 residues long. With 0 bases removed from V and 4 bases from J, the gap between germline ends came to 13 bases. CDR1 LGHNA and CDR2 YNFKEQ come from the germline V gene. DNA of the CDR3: TGTGCCAGCAGCCAAGAAGGCTTGACAGCTAATCAGCCCCAGCATTTT. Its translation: CASSQEGLTANQPQHF.

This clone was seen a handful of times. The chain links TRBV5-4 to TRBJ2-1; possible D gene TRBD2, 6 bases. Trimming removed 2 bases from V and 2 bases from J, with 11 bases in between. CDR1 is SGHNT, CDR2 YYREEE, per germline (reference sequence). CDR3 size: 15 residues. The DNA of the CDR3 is TGTGCCAGCAGCTTCGACCAGCGGGCCTACAATGAGCAGTTCTTC. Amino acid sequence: CASSFDQRAYNEQFF. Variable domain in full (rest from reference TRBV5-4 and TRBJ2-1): ETGVTQSPTHLIKTRGQQVTLRCSSQSGHNTVSWYQQALGQGPQFIFQYYREEENGRGNFPPRFSGLQFPNYSSELNVNALELDDSALYLCASSFDQRAYNEQFFGPGTRLTVL.

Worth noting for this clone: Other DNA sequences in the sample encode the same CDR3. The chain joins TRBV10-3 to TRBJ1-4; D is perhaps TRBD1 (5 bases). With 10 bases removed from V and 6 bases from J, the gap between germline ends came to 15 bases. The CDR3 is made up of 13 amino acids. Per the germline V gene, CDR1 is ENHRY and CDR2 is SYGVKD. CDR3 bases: TGTGCCACCGGAAGGGGTATTCATGAAAAACTGTTTTTT. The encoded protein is CATGRGIHEKLFF.

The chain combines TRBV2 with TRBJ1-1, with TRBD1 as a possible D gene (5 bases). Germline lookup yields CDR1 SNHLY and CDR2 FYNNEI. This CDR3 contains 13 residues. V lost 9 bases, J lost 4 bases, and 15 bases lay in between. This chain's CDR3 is CASASLQGTEAFF. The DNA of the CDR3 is TGTGCCAGTGCCTCTCTTCAGGGCACTGAAGCTTTCTTT.